The clone carrying this T cell receptor (beta chain) was observed a handful of times. What it binds is unknown. The J segment lost 5 bases and the V segment lost 0 bases, leaving 26 bases of the junction unmatched. Germline CDR1 SGHDT, CDR2 YYEEEE. CDR3 size: 23 residues. An absence of ophthalmopathy progression within 18 months meant stable Graves' hyperthyroidism. The source of the PBMCs was 8.5 to 10 ml of fresh peripheral blood. RNA transcripts gave rise to amplified TCR beta CDR3 regions. RT-PCR in the first round (using the HTBI primer set) targeted the TCR CDR3. TCRdb processed the multiplex PCR reads anew with MiXCR; each CDR3 protein has one entry. The top ten clones hold 7.5% to 9% of a sample with around 440,000 distinct CDR3 sequences, 15% to 18% of them seen once. This sample was included in a study of T cells in Graves' hyperthyroidism and ophthalmopathy. Study-level points and caveats: Most thyroid-expanded clonotypes above 0.001 were also found in blood. By a 13 V-J model, ophthalmopathy was set apart from stable hyperthyroidism.

The chain recombines TRBV5-6 with TRBJ2-2; 9 bases match TRBD2. The sample was blood. The TCR comes from a woman aged 18-35 years with Graves' hyperthyroidism. For the CDR3, the DNA is TGTGCCAGCAGCTTGGCCTTCGTACGGTGGGCACCGCCGGAAGCGGGGGGTACCGGGGAGCTGTTTTTT. Protein: CASSLAFVRWAPPEAGGTGELFF.